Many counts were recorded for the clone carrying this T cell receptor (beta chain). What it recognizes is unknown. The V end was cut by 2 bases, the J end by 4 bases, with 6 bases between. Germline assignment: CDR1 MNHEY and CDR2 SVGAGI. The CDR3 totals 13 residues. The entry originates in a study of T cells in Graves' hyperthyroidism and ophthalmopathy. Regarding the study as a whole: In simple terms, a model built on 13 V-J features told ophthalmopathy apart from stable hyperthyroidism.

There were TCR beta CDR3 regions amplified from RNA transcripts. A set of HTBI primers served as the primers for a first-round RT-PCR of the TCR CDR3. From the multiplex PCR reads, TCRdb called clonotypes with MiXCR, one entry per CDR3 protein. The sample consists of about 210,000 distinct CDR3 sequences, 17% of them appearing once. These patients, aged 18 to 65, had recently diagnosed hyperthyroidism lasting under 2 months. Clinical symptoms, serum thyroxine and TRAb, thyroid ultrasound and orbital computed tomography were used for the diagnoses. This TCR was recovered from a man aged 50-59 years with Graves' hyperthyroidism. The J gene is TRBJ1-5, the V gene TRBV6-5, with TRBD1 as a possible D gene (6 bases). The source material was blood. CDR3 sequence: CASSYDRNQPQHF. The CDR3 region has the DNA TGTGCCAGCAGTTACGACAGGAATCAGCCCCAGCATTTT.